The T cell receptor (beta chain) described here comes from a study of early stage breast cancer tumors. At the level of the study: Each sample averaged around 9.5-fold read coverage.

The assay was immunoSEQ multiplex PCR, and TCRdb's table has in-frame clones only and misses some. The sample has just over 50,000 clones; 78% are singletons. In its sample, this clone was seen a few times. The target antigen is unknown. Study conclusions and caveats: Commonly generated sequences made up most enriched TCRB sequences shared between patients.

The TCR comes from a person in their 40s with breast cancer. What was sequenced was blood.

This CDR3 is CASSIPGTDLYGYTF. In DNA form, the CDR3 reads TGTGCCAGTAGTATCCCCGGGACAGATCTCTATGGCTACACCTTC. This sequence joins TRBV19 and TRBJ1-2; 7 bases align to TRBD1. The CDR3 has 15 amino acids. Trimming cost V 3 bases and J 4 bases; bases outside gene matches: 8. Germline assignment: CDR1 LNHDA and CDR2 SQIVND (reference sequence).